This TCR beta chain comes out of a study of blood T cells in healthy people across ages. The study recruited healthy Caucasian donors from Russia who were aged about 6 to 95. Each of the donors had roughly 9.4 milliliters of peripheral blood drawn into EDTA-treated Vacutainer tubes. The CDR3 is 14 amino acids. Germline lookup yields CDR1 SEHNR and CDR2 FQNEAQ (reference sequence). Unmatched junction bases numbered 6, after V lost 5 bases and J lost 3 bases. Primers used in a second PCR of about 6 to 11 cycles were a sample-barcoded 5' primer and a J-beta primer mix. TCRdb passed the 5' RACE reads through MiXCR, listing each CDR3 protein once. The table records around 1,500,000 distinct CDR3 sequences, approximately 42% of them present only once. General study points: With donor CMV status unknown, expanded clonotype changes were possibly confounded. Fewer expanded clones and more diversity marked long-lived versus aged donors.

Comments on this clonotype: Antigen: not known.

The sequence came from a young woman in good health. Material for sequencing was blood. The chain uses TRBV7-9 and TRBJ2-5, with 7 bases matching TRBD2. DNA for the CDR3: TGTGCCAGCAGCCACGTGGGGGGGGAAGAGACCCAGTACTTC. Translation: CASSHVGGEETQYF.